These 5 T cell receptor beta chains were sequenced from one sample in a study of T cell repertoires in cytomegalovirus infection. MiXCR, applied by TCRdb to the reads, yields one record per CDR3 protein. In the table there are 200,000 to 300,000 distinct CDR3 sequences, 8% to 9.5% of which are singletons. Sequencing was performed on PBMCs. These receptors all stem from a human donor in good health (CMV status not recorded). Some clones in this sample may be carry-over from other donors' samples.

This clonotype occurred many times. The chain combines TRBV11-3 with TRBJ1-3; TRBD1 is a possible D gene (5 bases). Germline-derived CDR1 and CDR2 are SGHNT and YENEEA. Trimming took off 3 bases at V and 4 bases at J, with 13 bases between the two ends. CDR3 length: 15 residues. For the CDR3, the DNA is TGTGCCAGCAGCTTCCGGGGACCTCAGGGAAACACCATATATTTT. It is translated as CASSFRGPQGNTIYF.

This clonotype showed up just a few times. In DNA, the CDR3 is TGTGCCTGCCACACAGGGAGAGGGGGGAACACTGAAGCTTTCTTT. This gives the protein CACHTGRGGNTEAFF. This chain joins TRBV7-4 and TRBJ1-1, with D perhaps matching TRBD1 (6 bases). The CDR3 runs to 15 residues. Trimming cost V 11 bases and J 1 base, with 20 bases left between them. Germline V gene sequence: CDR1 SGHVT, CDR2 SQSDAQ.

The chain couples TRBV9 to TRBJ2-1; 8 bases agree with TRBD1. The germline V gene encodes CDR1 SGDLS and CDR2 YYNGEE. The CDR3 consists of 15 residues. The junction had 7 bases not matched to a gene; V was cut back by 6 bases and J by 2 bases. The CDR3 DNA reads TGTGCCAGCACCCCGTCGGGACAGGCCTACAATGAGCAGTTCTTC. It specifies CASTPSGQAYNEQFF.

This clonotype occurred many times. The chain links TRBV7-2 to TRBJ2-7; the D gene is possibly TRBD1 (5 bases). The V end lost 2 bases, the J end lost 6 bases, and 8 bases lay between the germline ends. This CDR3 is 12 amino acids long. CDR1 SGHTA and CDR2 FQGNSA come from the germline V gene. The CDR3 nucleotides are TGTGCCAGCAGCTTATTAGGGGTCGAGCAGTACTTC. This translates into CASSLLGVEQYF.

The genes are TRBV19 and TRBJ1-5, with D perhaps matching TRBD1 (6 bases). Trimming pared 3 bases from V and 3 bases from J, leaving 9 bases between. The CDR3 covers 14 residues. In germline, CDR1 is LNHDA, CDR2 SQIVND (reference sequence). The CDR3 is CASSIQGINQPQHF. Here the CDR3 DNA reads TGTGCCAGTAGTATTCAGGGGATCAATCAGCCCCAGCATTTT.